These 20 T cell receptor beta chains originate from one sample sequenced in a study of PD-1 blockade in mismatch repair-deficient tumors. Assay: immunoSEQ multiplex PCR; the TCRdb copy retains only in-frame clones and omits some. The repertoire holds tens of thousands of clones, with 83% as singletons. Specimen: peripheral blood, collected 12 weeks after starting pembrolizumab. The receptors here all came from an adult with mismatch repair-deficient cancer.

This chain links TRBV14 with TRBJ2-7, with D perhaps matching TRBD2 (7 bases). This CDR3 contains 14 residues. Trimming left V 4 bases short and J 4 bases short, with 14 bases between. CDR1 and CDR2 from the germline V gene are SGHDN and FVKESK. CDR3: CASSLGGGGYEQYF. The CDR3 DNA sequence: TGTGCCAGCAGCCTCGGAGGGGGGGGTTACGAGCAGTACTTC.

The rearrangement uses TRBV6-6 and TRBJ2-6, with D perhaps matching TRBD2 (5 bases). The CDR3 extends over 15 amino acids. The V gene lost 2 bases and the J gene lost 2 bases, with 7 bases spanning the gap. Germline V lookup: CDR1 MNHNY, CDR2 SVGAGI (reference sequence). The CDR3 loop is CASSYEGTGANVLTF. The CDR3, as DNA: TGTGCCAGCAGTTACGAGGGCACTGGGGCCAACGTCCTGACTTTC.

This chain joins TRBV30 and TRBJ1-1; 7 bases agree with TRBD1. The CDR3 is 13 amino acids. V lost 5 bases to trimming and J lost 3 bases; unmatched junction nucleotides: 6. Germline-derived CDR1 and CDR2 are GTSNPN and SVGIG (reference sequence). This CDR3 reads CAWDREGYTEAFF. The CDR3 coding sequence is TGTGCCTGGGACAGGGAGGGGTACACTGAAGCTTTCTTT.

The chain employs TRBV11-2 and TRBJ2-5; 9 nucleotides agree with TRBD2. V was clipped by 1 base and J by 8 bases; unmatched bases: 8. Looked up from germline, CDR1 is SGHAT and CDR2 is FQNNGV. The CDR3 totals 15 residues. In DNA, the CDR3 is TGTGCCAGCAGCTTAGCGGCTAGCGGGATGAGAACCCAGTACTTC. Protein product: CASSLAASGMRTQYF.

This clone is categorized as medium-sized (0.01 to 0.1%). The chain employs TRBV28 and TRBJ2-7; D possibly uses TRBD1 or TRBD2 (5 bases each). This CDR3 contains 15 residues. Germline V CDR1 and CDR2: MDHEN, SYDVKM. V dropped 5 bases and J dropped 2 bases, with 16 bases sitting between them. In nucleotides, the CDR3 is TGTGCCAGCAGTCCGTGGGACCGACCCCCCTACGAGCAGTACTTC. Its protein product is CASSPWDRPPYEQYF. Complete variable domain (other parts from reference TRBV28 and TRBJ2-7): DVKVTQSSRYLVKRTGEKVFLECVQDMDHENMFWYRQDPGLGLRLIYFSYDVKMKEKGDIPEGYSVSREKKERFSLILESASTNQTSMYLCASSPWDRPPYEQYFGPGTRLTVT.

The chain joins TRBV28 to TRBJ1-3, with TRBD1 matching over 9 bases. With V trimmed by 6 bases and J by 0 bases, 12 bases remained unmatched. The CDR3 is 18 amino acids. CDR1 and CDR2 (germline): MDHEN, SYDVKM. CDR3 in amino acids: CASSQPFRDRVSGNTIYF. CDR3 nucleotide sequence: TGTGCCAGCAGCCAACCATTCCGGGACAGGGTCTCTGGAAACACCATATATTTT.

The chain links TRBV10-2 to TRBJ1-5, with D possibly matching TRBD1 (5 bases). The CDR3 covers 14 residues. Germline V gene data show CDR1 as WSHSY and CDR2 as SAAADI. V gave up 3 bases and J gave up 4 bases, with 10 bases separating them. CDR3 DNA: TGCGCCAGCAGTGAAAGGGGCTCTAATCAGCCCCAGCATTTT. It translates to CASSERGSNQPQHF.

The chain has TRBV6-1 and TRBJ1-1; D might be TRBD1 (5 bases). The CDR3 loop spans 14 amino acids. CDR1 and CDR2 (germline): MNHNS, SASEGT. Trimming took 3 bases from V and 0 from J, leaving 8 bases between them. CDR3 residues: CASSDGQLNTEAFF. Written as DNA, the CDR3 is TGTGCCAGCAGTGACGGACAATTGAACACTGAAGCTTTCTTT.

The chain uses TRBV6-5 and TRBJ1-2; 7 bases map to TRBD1. Germline loops: CDR1 MNHEY, CDR2 SVGAGI. Trimming cost V 6 bases and J 4 bases; bases outside gene matches: 5. The CDR3 is 13 residues long. CDR3 coding DNA: TGTGCCAGCAGCCAGACAGGGATCTATGGCTACACCTTC. Its translation: CASSQTGIYGYTF.

The chain combines TRBV6-5 with TRBJ2-2; 8 bases are a match to TRBD2. Germline trimming cut 0 bases from V and 6 bases from J; bases unmatched to any gene: 0. The CDR3 is made up of 14 amino acids. From germline, CDR1 is MNHEY and CDR2 SVGAGI. The CDR3 here is CASSYSAGAGELFF. The DNA of the CDR3 is TGTGCCAGCAGTTACTCAGCGGGAGCCGGGGAGCTGTTTTTT.

This chain uses TRBV10-3 with TRBJ1-2, with TRBD1 identical over 7 bases. Germline V gene lookup returns CDR1 ENHRY and CDR2 SYGVKD. V lost 6 bases and J lost 5; bases outside the gene matches: 3. The CDR3 contains 12 residues. DNA for the CDR3: TGTGCCATCAGCGCGACAGGGTATGGCTACACCTTC. The encoded protein is CAISATGYGYTF.

V is TRBV21-1 and J is TRBJ2-1; TRBD2 is the table's D call, not checked against the DNA. TRBV21-1 counts as a pseudogene. The CDR3 is made up of 13 amino acids. CDR3 sequence reads: CATCGWRGPEQFF. The CDR3 region has the DNA TGTGCCACCTGTGGGTGGCGGGGCCCTGAGCAGTTCTTC.

The J gene is TRBJ2-3, the V gene TRBV10-3; 12 bases line up with TRBD2. The CDR3 spans 16 residues. V lost 6 bases to trimming and J lost 3 bases; unmatched junction nucleotides: 7. The germline V gene encodes CDR1 ENHRY and CDR2 SYGVKD. CDR3 bases: TGTGCCATCAGAGTGACTAGCGGGAGCTTTACAGATACGCAGTATTTT. Amino acid sequence: CAIRVTSGSFTDTQYF.

This chain connects TRBV19 to TRBJ2-3; D may be TRBD2 (6 bases). This CDR3 comprises 17 residues. Germline CDR1 and CDR2: LNHDA and SQIVND (reference sequence). The V end lost 4 bases, the J end lost 2 bases, and 19 bases lay between the germline ends. Written as DNA, the CDR3 is TGTGCCAGTAGTACCCTGCTTCTCGCGGGGAACACAGATACGCAGTATTTT. Residues: CASSTLLLAGNTDTQYF.

The chain is built from TRBV5-1 and TRBJ1-4, with D maybe TRBD1 (5 bases). CDR1 SGHRS and CDR2 YFSETQ come from the germline V gene. The CDR3 loop spans 18 amino acids. The V and J ends lost 3 bases and 0 bases respectively, with 18 bases between them. The CDR3 coding sequence is TGCGCCAGCAGCTGCGGGACGGCCACGTGGGCAACTAATGAAAAACTGTTTTTT. Protein product: CASSCGTATWATNEKLFF.

The chain joins TRBV28 to TRBJ2-3; 11 bases map to TRBD2. The germline gives CDR1 MDHEN, CDR2 SYDVKM. CDR3 length equals 15 residues. Unmatched junction bases numbered 6, after V lost 8 bases and J lost 2 bases. The CDR3 reads CASLTSGRLTDTQYF. CDR3 bases: TGTGCCAGCCTTACTAGCGGGAGACTCACAGATACGCAGTATTTT.

The J gene is TRBJ2-2, the V gene TRBV6-5; D unclear. V lost 2 bases, J lost 6 bases, and 7 bases lay in between. CDR1 MNHEY and CDR2 SVGAGI come from the germline V gene. The CDR3 extends over 13 amino acids. CDR3: CASSYGLAGELFF. DNA for the CDR3: TGTGCCAGCAGTTACGGTTTGGCCGGGGAGCTGTTTTTT.

V usage is TRBV9 and J usage is TRBJ2-1, with D perhaps matching TRBD1 (6 bases). The germline V and J ends were trimmed by 7 bases and 7 bases, with 9 bases remaining between them. Germline CDR1 and CDR2: SGDLS and YYNGEE. The CDR3 is 11 residues long. This CDR3 is CASEQGNEQFF. DNA of the CDR3: TGTGCCAGCGAACAGGGAAATGAGCAGTTCTTC.

This chain uses TRBV7-9 with TRBJ2-1, with D tentatively TRBD1 (5 bases). V dropped 5 bases and J dropped 6 bases, with 14 bases sitting between them. Germline loops: CDR1 SEHNR, CDR2 FQNEAQ (reference sequence). The CDR3 has 14 residues. The CDR3 region has the DNA TGTGCCAGCAGCCCCAGGGCCGGAAGCAATGAGCAGTTCTTC. This gives the protein CASSPRAGSNEQFF.

The rearrangement joins TRBV7-9 to TRBJ2-1; TRBD1 might be the D (5 bases). Trimming stripped 5 bases from V and 8 bases from J, with 10 bases between. The CDR3 totals 12 residues. Germline V gene sequence: CDR1 SEHNR, CDR2 FQNEAQ (reference sequence). Here the CDR3 DNA reads TGTGCCAGCAGCGGAAGGGGTTATGAGCAGTTCTTC. Translated: CASSGRGYEQFF.